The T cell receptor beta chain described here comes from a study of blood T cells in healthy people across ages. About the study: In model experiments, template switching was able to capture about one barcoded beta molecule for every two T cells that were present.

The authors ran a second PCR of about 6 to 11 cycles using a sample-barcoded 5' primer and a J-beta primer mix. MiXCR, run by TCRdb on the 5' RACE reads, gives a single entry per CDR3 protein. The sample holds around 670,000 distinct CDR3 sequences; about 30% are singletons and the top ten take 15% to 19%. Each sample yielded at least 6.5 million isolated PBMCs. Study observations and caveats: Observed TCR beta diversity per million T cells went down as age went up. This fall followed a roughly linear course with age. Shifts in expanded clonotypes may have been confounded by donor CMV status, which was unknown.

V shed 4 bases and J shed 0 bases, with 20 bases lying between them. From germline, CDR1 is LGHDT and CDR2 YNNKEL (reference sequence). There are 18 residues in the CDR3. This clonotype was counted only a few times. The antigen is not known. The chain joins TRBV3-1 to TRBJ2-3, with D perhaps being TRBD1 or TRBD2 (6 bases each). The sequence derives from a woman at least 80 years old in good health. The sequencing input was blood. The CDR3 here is CASSPRESGASSTDTQYF. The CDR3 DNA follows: TGTGCCAGCAGCCCAAGAGAATCGGGGGCCTCTAGCACAGATACGCAGTATTTT.